These 19 T cell receptor beta chains share one sample of origin, sequenced in a study of cytomegalovirus exposure and HLA in healthy donors. With 60 Vbeta and 13 Jbeta primers, the PCR was carried out. Profiling relied on immunoSEQ multiplex PCR, and the TCRdb table lists in-frame clones only, not all of them. The sample consists of some 250,000 clones, 81% of them appearing once. Sequences were obtained from PBMCs. These receptors were taken from an older woman in good health and CMV-seropositive.

The chain recombines TRBV11-2 with TRBJ2-3; 9 positions match TRBD2. Germline assignment: CDR1 SGHAT and CDR2 FQNNGV. This CDR3 contains 16 residues. V shed 8 bases and J 0 bases; nucleotides not matched to a gene: 9. CDR3 bases: TGTGCCAGCTCGTTCGGAGCGGGAGGTAGCACAGATACGCAGTATTTT. The encoded protein is CASSFGAGGSTDTQYF. The whole variable domain, filled in from reference TRBV11-2 and TRBJ2-3, reads EAGVAQSPRYKIIEKRQSVAFWCNPISGHATLYWYQQILGQGPKLLIQFQNNGVVDDSQLPKDRFSAERLKGVDSTLKIQPAKLEDSAVYLCASSFGAGGSTDTQYFGPGTRLTVL.

The chain employs TRBV7-3 and TRBJ1-1; tentative D call: TRBD1 (6 bases). The germline CDR1 and CDR2 sequences are SGHTA and FQGTGA. The CDR3 is 13 amino acids. The V gene lost 2 bases and the J gene lost 3 bases, with 7 bases spanning the gap. The CDR3, as DNA: TGTGCCAGCAGCTTAGACAGGTACACTGAAGCTTTCTTT. Translated, it gives CASSLDRYTEAFF. Based on the CDR3 plus reference TRBV7-3 and TRBJ1-1, the full variable domain is GAGVSQTPSNKVTEKGKYVELRCDPISGHTALYWYRQSLGQGPEFLIYFQGTGAADDSGLPNDRFFAVRPEGSVSTLKIQRTERGDSAVYLCASSLDRYTEAFFGQGTRLTVV.

The rearrangement joins TRBV7-9 to TRBJ2-7; 7 bases are a match to TRBD2. CDR3 length: 16 residues. Germline V gene lookup returns CDR1 SEHNR and CDR2 FQNEAQ (reference sequence). V shed 5 bases and J 3 bases; nucleotides not matched to a gene: 13. The CDR3 DNA follows: TGTGCCAGCAGCCCAACTCAGAGGACGGGGGGCTACGAGCAGTACTTC. It specifies CASSPTQRTGGYEQYF.

The genes are TRBV19 and TRBJ1-5, with 9 bases matching TRBD1. The CDR3 is 15 amino acids. Germline V gene data show CDR1 as LNHDA and CDR2 as SQIVND (reference sequence). The trim removed 6 bases at V and 2 bases at J, leaving 5 bases unmatched. As DNA, the CDR3 is TGTGCCAGTAGAACGACAGGGGGAGGCAATCAGCCCCAGCATTTT. Its translation is CASRTTGGGNQPQHF.

The rearrangement links TRBV5-1 to TRBJ2-1, with D possibly being TRBD2 (6 bases). Germline CDR1 reads SGHRS; CDR2 reads YFSETQ. The CDR3 extends over 13 amino acids. V was pared by 4 bases and J by 5 bases, with 10 bases between. CDR3 bases: TGCGCCAGCAGCCTGCCTAGCGACAATGAGCAGTTCTTC. This encodes CASSLPSDNEQFF.

This sequence joins TRBV9 and TRBJ2-3; the D gene is possibly TRBD2 (6 bases). With 4 bases removed from V and 1 base from J, the gap between germline ends came to 19 bases. The CDR3 consists of 17 residues. Germline V gene sequence: CDR1 SGDLS, CDR2 YYNGEE. In DNA, the CDR3 is TGTGCCAGCAGCCATCTGTACATCGGGAGTGGCACAGATACGCAGTATTTT. The encoded protein is CASSHLYIGSGTDTQYF.

As regards this clone: One junction end disagrees with the germline gene, perhaps due to a read error. The chain recombines TRBV7-9 with TRBJ2-2; 11 bases align to TRBD2. In germline, CDR1 is SEHNR, CDR2 FQNEAQ (reference sequence). The CDR3 runs 18 residues. CDR3 in DNA: TGTTCCAGCAGCTTCGCAAAGCCTAGCGGGAGGAGCACCGGGGAGCTGTTTTTT. The encoded protein is CSSSFAKPSGRSTGELFF.

This clone was recorded a few times. This chain connects TRBV4-1 to TRBJ2-3; 8 bases map to TRBD2. The CDR3 sequence is 17 residues long. Germline CDR1 reads MGHRA; CDR2 reads YSYEKL. Trimming cost V 0 bases and J 2 bases; bases outside gene matches: 7. The CDR3 DNA is TGCGCCAGCAGCCAAGAACAGGGACTAGGTCCCACAGATACGCAGTATTTT. Residues: CASSQEQGLGPTDTQYF.

The rearrangement uses TRBV28 and TRBJ2-5, with 10 bases identical to TRBD2. J lost 5 bases, V lost 7 bases, and 7 bases had no gene match. This CDR3 spans 14 amino acids. Germline loops: CDR1 MDHEN, CDR2 SYDVKM. CDR3 region: CASTQGLAFETQYF. The CDR3 DNA reads as TGTGCCAGCACCCAGGGACTAGCGTTTGAGACCCAGTACTTC.

A note on this clone: Other DNA sequences within the sample encode an identical CDR3. The V and J genes are TRBV18 and TRBJ2-5; D unclear. The CDR3 consists of 11 residues. Trimming removed 2 bases from V and 5 bases from J, with 3 bases in between. CDR1 KGHSH and CDR2 LQKENI come from the germline V gene. The CDR3 DNA is TGTGCCAGCTCACCAGAGGAGACCCAGTACTTC. It codes for CASSPEETQYF.

This chain connects TRBV5-1 to TRBJ1-1; D unclear. V shed 1 base and J shed 5 bases, with 12 bases lying between them. This CDR3 region has 14 residues. In germline, CDR1 is SGHRS, CDR2 YFSETQ. The CDR3 DNA reads TGCGCCAGCAGCTTGAATACAGTCGAGACTGAAGCTTTCTTT. It codes for CASSLNTVETEAFF.

V is TRBV14 and J is TRBJ2-5, with 14 bases fitting TRBD2. The germline CDR1 and CDR2 sequences are SGHDN and FVKESK. The CDR3 is 16 residues long. Germline trimming cut 4 bases from V and 6 bases from J; bases unmatched to any gene: 7. The CDR3 nucleotides are TGTGCCAGCAGCCGCGGGACTAGCGGGAGTATAAAGACCCAGTACTTC. This codes for CASSRGTSGSIKTQYF.

The CDR3 DNA is TGTGCCAGCAGCTTAGGGGCCGGGACAGGGGGGAATCAGCCCCAGCATTTT. This translates into CASSLGAGTGGNQPQHF. The V and J genes are TRBV7-2 and TRBJ1-5, with 11 nucleotides matching TRBD1. Trimming took 1 base from V and 4 from J; bases not matched to a gene: 6. Germline CDR1 reads SGHTA; CDR2 reads FQGNSA. There are 17 residues in the CDR3.

As DNA, the CDR3 is TGTGCCAGCAGCGAGAACAATCAGCCCCAGCATTTT. Translating gives CASSENNQPQHF. This chain uses TRBV7-2 with TRBJ1-5; D gene uncertain. Germline V gene data show CDR1 as SGHTA and CDR2 as FQGNSA. Trimming took off 5 bases at V and 3 bases at J, with 5 bases between the two ends. The CDR3 sequence is 12 residues long.

V is TRBV18 and J is TRBJ1-1, with 8 bases aligning to TRBD1. CDR3 size: 15 residues. CDR1 KGHSH and CDR2 LQKENI come from the germline V gene. The J segment lost 1 base and the V segment lost 6 bases, leaving 7 bases of the junction unmatched. CDR3 DNA sequence: TGTGCCAGCTCCGAGGGTACAGGGGGGAACACTGAAGCTTTCTTT. It yields the protein CASSEGTGGNTEAFF.

The chain recombines TRBV19 with TRBJ1-1; D uncertain. The CDR3 runs 14 residues. V gave up 2 bases and J gave up 1 base, with 8 bases separating them. Germline CDR1 is LNHDA and CDR2 is SQIVND (reference sequence). The CDR3 region has the DNA TGTGCCAGTAGTATAAATCGCGGGAACACTGAAGCTTTCTTT. It yields the protein CASSINRGNTEAFF.

The chain recombines TRBV28 with TRBJ1-2; tentative D call: TRBD1 (5 bases). The CDR3 is made up of 14 amino acids. Per the germline V gene, CDR1 is MDHEN and CDR2 is SYDVKM. V was shortened by 7 bases and J by 3 bases, with 15 bases between the two germline ends. CDR3 DNA: TGTGCCAGCACCTTGGGGGGGTATTACTATGGCTACACCTTC. This sequence encodes CASTLGGYYYGYTF.

The V call is TRBV6-5, the J call TRBJ2-3; D gene uncertain. The CDR3 is made up of 12 amino acids. The ends were cut back, 5 bases at V and 2 bases at J, with 5 bases in the middle. CDR1 is MNHEY, CDR2 SVGAGI, per germline. This CDR3 is CASSPHTDTQYF. The CDR3 DNA reads TGTGCCAGCAGTCCACACACAGATACGCAGTATTTT.

This clone was found once. This chain joins TRBV5-4 and TRBJ2-1; 10 bases align to TRBD2. The CDR3 has 14 residues. Germline loops: CDR1 SGHNT, CDR2 YYREEE (reference sequence). The V gene end was trimmed by 3 bases and the J gene end by 10 bases; junction bases not matched to a gene: 7. The CDR3 DNA is TGTGCCAGCAGCTACAGGACTAGCGGAGGCGAGCAGTTCTTC. Translation: CASSYRTSGGEQFF.